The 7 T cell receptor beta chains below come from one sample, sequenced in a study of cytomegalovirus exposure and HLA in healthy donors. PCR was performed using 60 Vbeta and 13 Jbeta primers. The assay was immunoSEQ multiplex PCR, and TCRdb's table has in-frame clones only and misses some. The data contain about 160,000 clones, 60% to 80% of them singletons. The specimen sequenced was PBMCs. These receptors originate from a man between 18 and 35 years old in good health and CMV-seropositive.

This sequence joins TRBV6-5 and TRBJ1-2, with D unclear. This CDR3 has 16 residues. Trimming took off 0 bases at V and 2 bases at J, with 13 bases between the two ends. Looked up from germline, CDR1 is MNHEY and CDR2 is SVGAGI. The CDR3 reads CASSYSNPTMNYGYTF. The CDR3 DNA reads TGTGCCAGCAGTTACTCGAACCCTACGATGAACTATGGCTACACCTTC.

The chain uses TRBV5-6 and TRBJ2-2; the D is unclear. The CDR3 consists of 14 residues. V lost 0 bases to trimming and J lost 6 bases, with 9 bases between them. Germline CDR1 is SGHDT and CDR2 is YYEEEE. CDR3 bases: TGTGCCAGCAGCTTGGATCCCACGGCCGGGGAGCTGTTTTTT. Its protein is CASSLDPTAGELFF. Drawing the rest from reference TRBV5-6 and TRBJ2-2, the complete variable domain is DAGVTQSPTHLIKTRGQQVTLRCSPKSGHDTVSWYQQALGQGPQFIFQYYEEEERQRGNFPDRFSGHQFPNYSSELNVNALLLGDSALYLCASSLDPTAGELFFGEGSRLTVL.

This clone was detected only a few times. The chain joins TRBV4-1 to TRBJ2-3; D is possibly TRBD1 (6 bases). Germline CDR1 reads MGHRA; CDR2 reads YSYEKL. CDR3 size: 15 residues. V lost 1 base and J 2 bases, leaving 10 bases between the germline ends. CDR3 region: CASSQVRGPTDTQYF. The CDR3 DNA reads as TGCGCCAGCAGCCAAGTCAGGGGTCCCACAGATACGCAGTATTTT.

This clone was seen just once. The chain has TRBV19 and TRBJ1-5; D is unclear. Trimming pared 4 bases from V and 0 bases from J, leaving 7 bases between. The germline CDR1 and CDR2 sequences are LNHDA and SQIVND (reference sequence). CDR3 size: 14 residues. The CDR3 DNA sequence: TGTGCCAGTAGTAAGAGAAATAGCAATCAGCCCCAGCATTTT. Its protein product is CASSKRNSNQPQHF.

DNA of the CDR3: TGTGCCAGCAGCCAAGATTCCCTGAATCAGCCCCAGCATTTT. Encoded protein: CASSQDSLNQPQHF. This rearrangement joins TRBV4-2 to TRBJ1-5; D gene ambiguous. CDR1 and CDR2 from the germline V gene are LGHNA and YNFKEQ. Trimming shortened V by 0 bases and J by 4 bases, and 7 bases separated the two germline ends. The CDR3 length is 14 residues.

In DNA form, the CDR3 reads TGTGCCTGGAGCCCCGACAGCAATTCACCCCTCCACTTT. Translation gives CAWSPDSNSPLHF. The chain couples TRBV30 to TRBJ1-6; tentatively, D is TRBD1 (5 bases). Germline V CDR1 and CDR2: GTSNPN, SVGIG (reference sequence). The CDR3 loop spans 13 amino acids. V was clipped by 3 bases and J by 7 bases, with 10 bases between them.

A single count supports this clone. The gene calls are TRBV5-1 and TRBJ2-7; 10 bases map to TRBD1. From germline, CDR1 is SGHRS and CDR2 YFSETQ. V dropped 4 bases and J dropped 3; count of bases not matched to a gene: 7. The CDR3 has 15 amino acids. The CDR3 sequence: CASSVRTGGGYEQYF. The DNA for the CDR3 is TGCGCCAGCAGCGTCCGGACAGGGGGAGGCTACGAGCAGTACTTC.